The 5 T cell receptor beta chains presented below share a single source sample, sequenced in a study of early T cells in non-severe SARS-CoV-2 infection. TCRdb analysed the 5' RACE reads with MiXCR anew, one entry per CDR3 protein. Among approximately 100,000 distinct CDR3 sequences listed, 14% were seen once. Specimen: whole blood. The receptors shown here come from an adult who was a healthcare worker with PCR-confirmed SARS-CoV-2 infection or an uninfected control (not recorded which).

This clonotype was seen many times. The chain combines TRBV6-2 or TRBV6-3 with TRBJ1-5; TRBD1 matches 7 bases. The V and J ends lost 10 bases and 7 bases, in that order; junction bases with no gene match: 7. Germline lookup yields CDR1 MNHEY and CDR2 SVGEGT. CDR3 length: 12 amino acids. Written as DNA, the CDR3 is TGTGCCACTCGAGGGGGCGGCCAGCCCCAGCATTTT. This encodes CATRGGGQPQHF.

The chain is built from TRBV6-5 and TRBJ2-7; perhaps TRBD2 as D (5 bases). Trimming shortened V by 5 bases and J by 0 bases, and 11 bases separated the two germline ends. This CDR3 is 14 amino acids long. From germline, CDR1 is MNHEY and CDR2 SVGAGI. CDR3 DNA: TGTGCCAGCAGTCGGGATACGGTCTCCTACGAGCAGTACTTC. Translating gives CASSRDTVSYEQYF.

This clonotype was found a few times. The V and J genes are TRBV29-1 and TRBJ2-7; 7 bases align to TRBD1. Germline values: CDR1 SQVTM, CDR2 ANQGSEA. Unmatched junction bases numbered 9, after V lost 4 bases and J lost 0 bases. The CDR3 runs 15 residues. CDR3 protein: CSVGPDRVSSYEQYF. In DNA, the CDR3 is TGCAGCGTTGGCCCTGACAGGGTAAGCTCCTACGAGCAGTACTTC.

This clonotype showed up just a few times. This rearrangement joins TRBV5-1 to TRBJ1-1; TRBD1 matches 9 bases. Losses at the gene ends were 4 bases for V and 0 bases for J; bases not matched to a gene: 7. The CDR3 totals 16 residues. The V gene's germline CDR1 is SGHRS and CDR2 YFSETQ. The CDR3 loop reads CASSADRGVMNTEAFF. The CDR3 nucleotides read TGCGCCAGCAGCGCGGACAGGGGTGTTATGAACACTGAAGCTTTCTTT.

This clonotype was seen at least ten times. This CDR3 reads CASSDRDGKNIQYF. CDR3 coding DNA: TGCGCCAGCAGTGACCGGGACGGAAAAAACATTCAGTACTTC. The chain uses TRBV10-1 and TRBJ2-4, with D perhaps being TRBD1 or TRBD2 (5 bases each). V was clipped by 3 bases and J by 4 bases, with 10 bases between them. Looked up from germline, CDR1 is WNHNN and CDR2 is SYGVQD (reference sequence). This CDR3 contains 14 residues.